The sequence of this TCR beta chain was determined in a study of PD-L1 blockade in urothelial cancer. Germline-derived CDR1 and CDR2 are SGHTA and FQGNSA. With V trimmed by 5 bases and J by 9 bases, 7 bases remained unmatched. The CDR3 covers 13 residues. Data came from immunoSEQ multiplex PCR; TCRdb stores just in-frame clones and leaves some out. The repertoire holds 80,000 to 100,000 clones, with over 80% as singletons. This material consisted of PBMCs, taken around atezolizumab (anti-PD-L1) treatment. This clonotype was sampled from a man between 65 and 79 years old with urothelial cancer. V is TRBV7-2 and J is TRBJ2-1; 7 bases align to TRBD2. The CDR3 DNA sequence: TGTGCCAGCAGCCCCGGGGGGTTCAGTGAGCAGTTCTTC. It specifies CASSPGGFSEQFF.